These 26 T cell receptor beta chains were all obtained from the same sample, sequenced in a study of T cells in Graves' hyperthyroidism and ophthalmopathy. There were TCR beta CDR3 regions amplified from RNA transcripts. The TCR CDR3 was amplified in a first-round RT-PCR using the HTBI primer set. TCRdb called the multiplex PCR reads again in MiXCR, with one record for every CDR3 protein. The top ten hold over 25% of the sample, which has around 500,000 distinct CDR3 sequences, 15% to 20% seen once. Sequencing was done on a sample of blood. Receptor source: a woman aged 30 to 39 with Graves' ophthalmopathy.

This clonotype has only a few counts. The chain employs TRBV27 and TRBJ2-7; D may correspond to TRBD1 or TRBD2 (6 bases each). Germline V CDR1 and CDR2: MNHEY, SMNVEV (reference sequence). V lost 1 base and J lost 3, with 16 bases in between. The CDR3 runs to 16 residues. The CDR3 nucleotides are TGTGCCAGCAGTTTATTATTCGGGGGCGAGGACTACGAGCAGTACTTC. Translation: CASSLLFGGEDYEQYF.

At least ten counts were recorded for this clonotype. The chain uses TRBV6-2 or TRBV6-3 and TRBJ2-7, with 10 bases lining up with TRBD2. The CDR3 is made up of 14 amino acids. CDR1 MNHEY and CDR2 SVGEGT come from the germline V gene. Germline trimming cut 7 bases from V and 1 base from J; bases unmatched to any gene: 4. CDR3 sequence: CASTGTSVSYEQYF. The CDR3 coding sequence is TGTGCCAGCACCGGGACTAGCGTATCCTACGAGCAGTACTTC.

This clonotype showed up many times. This chain joins TRBV20-1 and TRBJ1-4; D may be TRBD1 (5 bases). The CDR3 has 14 residues. Trimming shortened V by 0 bases and J by 4 bases, and 9 bases separated the two germline ends. Germline-derived CDR1 and CDR2 are DFQATT and SNEGSKA (reference sequence). CDR3 region: CSARDRVNNEKLFF. The CDR3 DNA follows: TGCAGTGCTAGAGACAGGGTTAATAATGAAAAACTGTTTTTT.

This clonotype was observed at least ten times. The chain has TRBV12-3 or TRBV12-4 and TRBJ2-7; D may match TRBD1 or TRBD2 (5 bases each). V lost 0 bases, J lost 3 bases, and 12 bases lay in between. This CDR3 comprises 15 residues. In DNA form, the CDR3 reads TGTGCCAGCAGTTTAGCGCTGGGACGGGACTACGAGCAGTACTTC. Translated: CASSLALGRDYEQYF.

This clonotype has more than one count but fewer than ten. The chain recombines TRBV5-5 with TRBJ2-5, with a weak D call TRBD2 (5 bases). Between the trimmed V and J ends, which lost 5 bases and 3 bases, there was a span of 11 bases. The CDR3 has 13 amino acids. Looked up from germline, CDR1 is SGHKS and CDR2 is YYEKEE (reference sequence). CDR3 residues: CASSYGLKETQYF. The CDR3 DNA reads as TGTGCCAGCAGTTACGGACTCAAAGAGACCCAGTACTTC.

The chain links TRBV7-9 to TRBJ2-7, with TRBD1 matching 9 bases. CDR3 length equals 17 residues. Germline V lookup: CDR1 SEHNR, CDR2 FQNEAQ (reference sequence). V was clipped by 0 bases and J by 2 bases; unmatched bases: 8. The CDR3 loop reads CASSLAEGQGGTYEQYF. In nucleotides, the CDR3 is TGTGCCAGCAGCTTAGCCGAGGGACAGGGCGGAACCTACGAGCAGTACTTC. The complete variable domain, with remaining parts taken from reference TRBV7-9 and TRBJ2-7, reads DTGVSQNPRHKITKRGQNVTFRCDPISEHNRLYWYRQTLGQGPEFLTYFQNEAQLEKSRLLSDRFSAERPKGSFSTLEIQRTEQGDSAMYLCASSLAEGQGGTYEQYFGPGTRLTVT.

This clonotype was counted ten times or more. The chain couples TRBV18 to TRBJ1-5; unclear D gene. Looked up from germline, CDR1 is KGHSH and CDR2 is LQKENI. Trimming removed 3 bases from V and 6 bases from J, with 6 bases in between. This CDR3 contains 12 residues. Here the CDR3 DNA reads TGTGCCAGCTCACCCCCGGGTCAGCCCCAGCATTTT. The encoded protein is CASSPPGQPQHF.

The chain recombines TRBV3-1 with TRBJ2-1; 12 bases agree with TRBD2. CDR1 and CDR2 from the germline V gene are LGHDT and YNNKEL (reference sequence). V was clipped by 3 bases and J by 6 bases; unmatched bases: 6. The length of the CDR3 is 16 residues. Here the CDR3 DNA reads TGTGCCAGCAGCCAGAGACTAGCGGGGGTTCTCAATGAGCAGTTCTTC. Amino acid sequence: CASSQRLAGVLNEQFF.

This clonotype appeared many times. V is TRBV7-6 and J is TRBJ2-3, with D maybe TRBD2 (5 bases). Germline V gene data show CDR1 as SGHVS and CDR2 as FNYEAQ. The CDR3 is 15 amino acids. Trimming pared 3 bases from V and 0 bases from J, leaving 10 bases between. The CDR3 DNA reads as TGTGCCAGCAGCTTGGCCAGGACTAGCACAGATACGCAGTATTTT. Protein sequence: CASSLARTSTDTQYF.

This clonotype was seen ten or more times. The chain joins TRBV2 to TRBJ2-1, with 12 bases fitting TRBD2. With 6 bases clipped from V and 7 bases from J, the junction kept 7 bases outside the gene matches. Germline CDR1 is SNHLY and CDR2 is FYNNEI. The CDR3 is 15 residues long. CDR3 in amino acids: CASRKTSGSVNEQFF. DNA of the CDR3: TGTGCCAGCAGAAAGACTAGCGGGAGTGTGAATGAGCAGTTCTTC.

This clonotype was counted many times. The J gene is TRBJ1-5, the V gene TRBV20-1, with TRBD1 matching 8 bases. The CDR3 extends over 18 amino acids. Per germline, CDR1 DFQATT and CDR2 SNEGSKA (reference sequence). Losses at the gene ends were 3 bases for V and 2 bases for J; bases not matched to a gene: 15. As DNA, the CDR3 is TGCAGTGCTAGTTCAACCGACAGGGGAGGATGGGGCAATCAGCCCCAGCATTTT. Residues: CSASSTDRGGWGNQPQHF.

This clonotype was counted ten times or more. The chain couples TRBV28 to TRBJ2-7, with D tentatively TRBD2 (6 bases). Looked up from germline, CDR1 is MDHEN and CDR2 is SYDVKM. The germline V and J ends were trimmed by 7 bases and 5 bases, with 15 bases remaining between them. This CDR3 comprises 13 residues. This chain's CDR3 is CASKRREYNEQYF. For the CDR3, the DNA is TGTGCCAGCAAGAGACGGGAGTATAACGAGCAGTACTTC. Using reference TRBV28 and TRBJ2-7 for the parts outside the CDR3, the full variable domain is DVKVTQSSRYLVKRTGEKVFLECVQDMDHENMFWYRQDPGLGLRLIYFSYDVKMKEKGDIPEGYSVSREKKERFSLILESASTNQTSMYLCASKRREYNEQYFGPGTRLTVT.

This chain's CDR3 is CASITGQTEAFF. In DNA, the CDR3 is TGTGCCAGCATCACTGGACAAACTGAAGCTTTCTTT. The chain links TRBV28 to TRBJ1-1; the D gene is possibly TRBD1 (5 bases). From germline, CDR1 is MDHEN and CDR2 SYDVKM. V lost 7 bases and J lost 5, with 11 bases in between. CDR3 size: 12 residues. Full variable domain (missing parts from reference TRBV28 and TRBJ1-1): DVKVTQSSRYLVKRTGEKVFLECVQDMDHENMFWYRQDPGLGLRLIYFSYDVKMKEKGDIPEGYSVSREKKERFSLILESASTNQTSMYLCASITGQTEAFFGQGTRLTVV.

In this sample, this clonotype turned up a few times. This rearrangement joins TRBV4-2 to TRBJ2-7; 7 bases match TRBD1. The CDR3 is made up of 15 amino acids. Germline assignment: CDR1 LGHNA and CDR2 YNFKEQ. Trimming cost V 0 bases and J 4 bases; bases outside gene matches: 6. The DNA for the CDR3 is TGTGCCAGCAGCCAAGATGGGTCCAGGGGGTACGAGCAGTACTTC. Translated: CASSQDGSRGYEQYF.

This clonotype was observed a few times. This rearrangement joins TRBV20-1 to TRBJ1-2, with TRBD1 identical over 9 bases. The germline gives CDR1 DFQATT, CDR2 SNEGSKA (reference sequence). The CDR3 extends over 12 amino acids. The V gene end was trimmed by 5 bases and the J gene end by 4 bases; junction bases not matched to a gene: 2. The CDR3 reads CSAEDRGYGYTF. The CDR3 region has the DNA TGCAGTGCTGAGGACAGGGGCTATGGCTACACCTTC.

This rearrangement joins TRBV18 to TRBJ2-1; 10 bases map to TRBD2. Trimming removed 3 bases from V and 7 bases from J; junction bases left unmatched: 9. The CDR3 sequence is 16 residues long. Germline V gene lookup returns CDR1 KGHSH and CDR2 LQKENI. CDR3 protein: CASSPASAGGPNEQFF. Here the CDR3 DNA reads TGTGCCAGCTCACCGGCCTCAGCGGGAGGGCCGAATGAGCAGTTCTTC.

Many counts were recorded for this clonotype. V usage is TRBV7-2 and J usage is TRBJ2-1, with D perhaps matching TRBD2 (6 bases). Germline CDR1 is SGHTA and CDR2 is FQGNSA. The CDR3 runs to 16 residues. Trimming shortened V by 5 bases and J by 6 bases, and 20 bases separated the two germline ends. This CDR3 reads CASSTSRGPAGNEQFF. Written as DNA, the CDR3 is TGTGCCAGCAGCACTTCACGGGGCCCAGCGGGCAATGAGCAGTTCTTC.

The chain recombines TRBV4-3 with TRBJ1-6; D gene uncertain. CDR1 and CDR2 (germline): LGHNA, YSLEER. Trimming shortened V by 0 bases and J by 17 bases, and 20 bases separated the two germline ends. This CDR3 has 15 amino acids. CDR3 region: CASSQDVGWPVEFHF. In DNA, the CDR3 is TGCGCCAGCAGCCAAGATGTGGGCTGGCCGGTTGAATTCCACTTT.

Ten or more counts support this clonotype. The J gene is TRBJ1-5, the V gene TRBV30; TRBD1 aligns across 7 bases. The CDR3 is 19 residues long. Germline CDR1 and CDR2: GTSNPN and SVGIG (reference sequence). Unmatched junction bases numbered 18, after V lost 0 bases and J lost 4 bases. The CDR3 region is CAWSVRDLTRHRGNQPQHF. CDR3 in DNA: TGTGCCTGGAGTGTACGTGACCTGACCCGACACAGGGGAAATCAGCCCCAGCATTTT.

This clonotype was seen at least ten times. The chain links TRBV5-1 to TRBJ1-1, with D perhaps matching TRBD1 (5 bases). This CDR3 is 14 amino acids long. Germline loops: CDR1 SGHRS, CDR2 YFSETQ. V lost 4 bases to trimming and J lost 0 bases, with 10 bases between them. The CDR3 sequence is CASSRPDMNTEAFF. CDR3 DNA: TGCGCCAGCAGCCGCCCGGACATGAACACTGAAGCTTTCTTT.

This clonotype was observed a few times. The chain couples TRBV12-3 or TRBV12-4 to TRBJ2-7; D perhaps matches TRBD2 (6 bases). This CDR3 is built from 15 residues. Trimming shortened V by 5 bases and J by 1 base, and 15 bases separated the two germline ends. The chain's CDR3 is CASSETGDGSYEQYF. DNA for the CDR3: TGTGCCAGCAGTGAGACGGGAGACGGGTCCTACGAGCAGTACTTC.

This clonotype has ten or more counts. The V call is TRBV4-1, the J call TRBJ1-2; a possible D gene is TRBD1 (5 bases). This CDR3 region has 14 residues. Germline V gene sequence: CDR1 MGHRA, CDR2 YSYEKL. Deletions cut 4 bases from V and 4 bases from J, with 13 bases between. CDR3 DNA sequence: TGCGCCAGCAGCCGGGGACTCACTAGCTATGGCTACACCTTC. Translation gives CASSRGLTSYGYTF.

Turning to this clonotype: One end of the junction fails to match germline, which may point to a read error. This chain joins TRBV28 and TRBJ2-1; TRBD2 matches at 9 bases. The CDR3 runs 21 residues. CDR1 MDHEN and CDR2 SYDVKM come from the germline V gene. CDR3 DNA: TGCGCCAGCAGTTTACTAGGCAGGGCAAGACTGGAGCGGGAGGCATGGGATGAGCAGTTCTTC. Its translation is CASSLLGRARLEREAWDEQFF.

Ten or more counts support this clonotype. The genes are TRBV3-1 and TRBJ2-3, with 12 bases that match TRBD2. Germline CDR1 and CDR2: LGHDT and YNNKEL (reference sequence). This CDR3 is 18 amino acids long. V was clipped by 1 base and J by 2 bases; unmatched bases: 7. Written as DNA, the CDR3 is TGTGCCAGCAGCCAAGTCCTAGCGGGAGGGGATTTCACAGATACGCAGTATTTT. It specifies CASSQVLAGGDFTDTQYF.

A word on this clonotype: Being one base from a much bigger clone, this may be a read error. V is TRBV18 and J is TRBJ2-7, with D possibly matching TRBD1 (6 bases). In germline, CDR1 is KGHSH, CDR2 LQKENI. The CDR3 spans 12 residues. The CDR3 sequence: CVSSRTGYEQYF. The CDR3 DNA sequence: TGTGTCAGCTCACGAACAGGGTACGAGCAGTACTTC. Looking up the rest from reference TRBV18 and TRBJ2-7 gives the full variable domain: NAGVMQNPRHLVRRRGQEARLRCSPMKGHSHVYWYRQLPEEGLKFMVYLQKENIIDESGMPKERFSAEFPKEGPSILRIQQVVRGDSAAYFCVSSRTGYEQYFGPGTRLTVT.

This clonotype was seen at least ten times. V is TRBV24-1 and J is TRBJ2-3, with 9 bases aligning to TRBD2. CDR1 is KGHDR and CDR2 is SFDVKD in the germline V gene. V gave up 4 bases and J gave up 2 bases; unmatched junction bases: 6. CDR3 size: 16 residues. This CDR3 reads CATSDPLAGSTDTQYF. The CDR3 DNA reads TGTGCCACCAGTGACCCTCTAGCGGGATCCACAGATACGCAGTATTTT.